The 9 T cell receptor beta chains presented below share a single source sample, sequenced in a study of T cells in Graves' hyperthyroidism and ophthalmopathy. The source material, RNA transcripts, was used to amplify TCR beta CDR3 regions. An initial round of RT-PCR targeting the TCR CDR3 relied on the HTBI primer set. MiXCR, applied by TCRdb to the multiplex PCR reads, yields one record per CDR3 protein. The data hold 360,000 or so distinct CDR3 sequences, with roughly 15% observed a single time. The sequencing sample was made of blood. The receptors stem from a woman aged 60-70 years with Graves' ophthalmopathy.

This clonotype was counted many times. A junction end diverges from the germline sequence, so it may reflect a read error. CDR3 in DNA: TGTGCCAGCAGCTTAGGCGGTTGGCGGGACGGCTACGATGAGCAGTTCTTC. Translating gives CASSLGGWRDGYDEQFF. J is TRBJ2-1 and V is TRBV7-2; tentatively, D is TRBD2 (6 bases). The CDR3 runs 17 residues. Germline-derived CDR1 and CDR2 are SGHTA and FQGNSA.

This clonotype has at least ten counts. This chain connects TRBV5-1 to TRBJ2-7, with 8 positions matching TRBD2. The CDR3 length is 11 residues. J lost 5 bases, V lost 8 bases, and 3 bases had no gene match. Per the germline V gene, CDR1 is SGHRS and CDR2 is YFSETQ. The CDR3 spells CARTSVDEQYF. In nucleotides, the CDR3 is TGCGCCAGGACTAGCGTGGACGAGCAGTACTTC. Together with reference TRBV5-1 and TRBJ2-7, the CDR3 gives the full variable domain: KAGVTQTPRYLIKTRGQQVTLSCSPISGHRSVSWYQQTPGQGLQFLFEYFSETQRNKGNFPGRFSGRQFSNSRSEMNVSTLELGDSALYLCARTSVDEQYFGPGTRLTVT.

V and J are TRBV20-1 and TRBJ2-1, with D perhaps matching TRBD1 (6 bases). Germline values: CDR1 DFQATT, CDR2 SNEGSKA (reference sequence). The CDR3 runs to 15 residues. Trimming removed 3 bases at V and 7 bases at J, with 19 bases between. CDR3 amino acids: CSASSTTGTLNEQFF. For the CDR3, the DNA is TGCAGTGCTAGTTCGACCACAGGGACGCTTAATGAGCAGTTCTTC.

This clonotype was seen at least ten times. The chain is built from TRBV28 and TRBJ2-4; D possibly corresponds to TRBD1 (6 bases). Germline lookup yields CDR1 MDHEN and CDR2 SYDVKM. V was cut by 3 bases and J by 8 bases, with 11 bases left in between. The CDR3 is 13 amino acids. The CDR3 reads CASSLGAGDIQYF. The CDR3 DNA reads TGTGCCAGCAGTTTGGGGGCTGGGGACATTCAGTACTTC.

This chain joins TRBV4-1 and TRBJ2-5; possible D gene TRBD2, 6 bases. The germline V gene has CDR1 MGHRA and CDR2 YSYEKL. Trimming removed 11 bases from V and 5 bases from J, with 21 bases in between. This CDR3 comprises 14 residues. The CDR3 region is CAAGRDLRGETQYF. CDR3 in DNA: TGCGCCGCTGGGAGAGACCTTCGGGGGGAGACCCAGTACTTC.

This clonotype was observed many times. The chain's CDR3 is CASSPLAGMNNEQFF. The CDR3 nucleotides read TGTGCCAGCAGCCCTCTAGCGGGAATGAACAATGAGCAGTTCTTC. This chain connects TRBV11-2 to TRBJ2-1; 9 bases agree with TRBD2. Germline CDR1 SGHAT, CDR2 FQNNGV. CDR3 size: 15 residues. Trimming removed 5 bases from V and 5 bases from J; junction bases left unmatched: 7.

This clonotype was observed a handful of times. The chain employs TRBV7-9 and TRBJ1-6; weak D call: TRBD1 (5 bases). V gave up 0 bases and J gave up 8 bases, with 8 bases separating them. Germline loops: CDR1 SEHNR, CDR2 FQNEAQ (reference sequence). CDR3 length: 14 amino acids. In nucleotides, the CDR3 is TGTGCCAGCAGCTTAGCAGGGGCGGATTCACCCCTCCACTTT. Translating gives CASSLAGADSPLHF.

This clonotype appeared many times. The J gene is TRBJ2-7, the V gene TRBV7-9; TRBD2 is a possible D gene (6 bases). The CDR3 covers 17 residues. V dropped 3 bases and J dropped 1 base, with 19 bases sitting between them. In germline, CDR1 is SEHNR, CDR2 FQNEAQ (reference sequence). The CDR3 spells CASSFPPRGGRSYEQYF. For the CDR3, the DNA is TGTGCCAGCAGCTTCCCGCCGAGGGGAGGCCGATCCTACGAGCAGTACTTC.

This clonotype has a count of ten or more. V and J are TRBV20-1 and TRBJ2-5; 9 bases line up with TRBD2. The CDR3 is 13 amino acids. Germline CDR1 DFQATT, CDR2 SNEGSKA (reference sequence). Losses at the gene ends were 3 bases for V and 3 bases for J; bases not matched to a gene: 2. The CDR3 is CSARASGKETQYF. The CDR3 nucleotides read TGCAGTGCTAGGGCTAGCGGGAAAGAGACCCAGTACTTC.